The clone carrying this T cell receptor (beta chain) was detected a few times. The germline V and J ends were trimmed by 1 base and 7 bases, with 23 bases remaining between them. CDR1 and CDR2 (germline): PRHDT, FYEKMQ (reference sequence). This CDR3 has 18 residues. Amplified regions were TCR beta CDR3 sequences from RNA transcripts. The HTBI primer set was used in a first-round RT-PCR of the TCR CDR3. TCRdb analysed the multiplex PCR reads with MiXCR anew, one entry per CDR3 protein. The data show roughly 700,000 distinct CDR3 sequences, around 15% seen once. This sample stems from a study of T cells in Graves' hyperthyroidism and ophthalmopathy. Stability of Graves' hyperthyroidism was defined as absent ophthalmopathy progression within 18 months. Participants, patients aged 18 to 65, had newly diagnosed hyperthyroidism with a duration under 2 months.

The V call is TRBV13, the J call TRBJ2-1; tentatively, D is TRBD1 or TRBD2 (5 bases each). The sequence derives from a woman in her late teens or twenties with Graves' hyperthyroidism. Sequencing was performed on blood. The CDR3 protein is CASSLESMGRERMNEQFF. The CDR3 bases are TGTGCCAGCAGCTTAGAAAGTATGGGACGGGAACGTATGAATGAGCAGTTCTTC.